This T cell receptor (beta chain) was found in a study of cytomegalovirus exposure and HLA in healthy donors. At the level of the study: Researchers previously reported finding 90 million to 120 million unique TCR beta sequences from 170 million or so T cells.

In its sample, this clone was seen a few times. Its cognate antigen is unknown. Germline V lookup: CDR1 MDHEN, CDR2 SYDVKM. The J segment lost 7 bases and the V segment lost 8 bases, leaving 18 bases of the junction unmatched. The CDR3 has 16 amino acids. The donors (healthy individuals) were bone marrow donors. It was with 60 Vbeta and 13 Jbeta primers that the PCR ran. Using immunoSEQ multiplex PCR, the repertoire was profiled, and TCRdb retains in-frame clones only, with some absent. The repertoire has approximately 160,000 clones, 68% of them found once; the top ten carry approximately 1.5%. Notes on the study in general: Certain sequence variants were highly shared and formed a cluster, and this cluster was likely a sequencing artifact. Among TCR beta chains, those listed as cytomegalovirus-associated numbered some 160.

The genes are TRBV28 and TRBJ1-2, with TRBD1 matching 8 bases. The clonotype was recovered from a man in his forties or fifties in good health and CMV-seronegative. The material sequenced was PBMCs. The CDR3 loop is CASYNPGQGRMGGYTF. Here the CDR3 DNA reads TGTGCCAGCTACAATCCAGGACAGGGTAGAATGGGTGGCTACACCTTC.